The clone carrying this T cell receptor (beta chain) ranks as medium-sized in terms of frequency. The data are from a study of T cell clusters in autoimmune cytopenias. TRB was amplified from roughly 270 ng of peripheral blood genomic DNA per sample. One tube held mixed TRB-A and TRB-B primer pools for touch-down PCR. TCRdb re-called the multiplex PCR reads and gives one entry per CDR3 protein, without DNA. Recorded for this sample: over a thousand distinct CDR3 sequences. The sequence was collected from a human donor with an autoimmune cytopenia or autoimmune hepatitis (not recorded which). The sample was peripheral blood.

This CDR3 is CASSYSNQGGGYTF. The chain couples TRBV6-5 to TRBJ1-2; lacking DNA, the TRBD1 call made by TCRdb goes unchecked. Germline CDR1 and CDR2: MNHEY and SVGAGI. CDR3 length equals 14 residues.